This is a list of T cell receptor beta chains from one sample in a study of blood T cell repertoires in COVID-19. Here immunoSEQ multiplex PCR was the method, and the copy in TCRdb shows in-frame clones only, minus some. The table includes fewer than 300,000 clones, 80% to 90% detected once. Sequenced material: PBMCs or T cells enriched from blood (not recorded which). The origin of the receptors is a young man who had recovered from COVID-19. CDR3s include the opening cysteine and the closing phenylalanine or tryptophan.

J | V | CDR3
TRBJ2-3 | TRBV7-9 | CASRPLVDTQYF
TRBJ2-7 | TRBV28 | CASSLTGAGYEQYF
TRBJ2-7 | TRBV27 | CASSLRDSYEQYF
TRBJ1-1 | TRBV3-1/TRBV3-2 | CASSQVRVSVAFF
TRBJ1-4 | TRBV10-3 | CAISASATGRREKLFF
TRBJ2-1 | TRBV2 | CASSGTSGSPEQFF
TRBJ2-7 | TRBV4-1 | CASSQPGTAYEQYF
TRBJ2-3 | TRBV5-1 | CASSSGASGVRTDTQYF
TRBJ1-5 | TRBV12-5 | CASGLVVAGGYSNQPQHF
TRBJ2-1 | TRBV27 | CASSLSGSSYNEQFF
TRBJ1-4 | TRBV27 | CASSRDRIGEKLFF
TRBJ2-4 | TRBV14 | CASSQETGRVQYF
TRBJ1-2 | TRBV27 | CASSLSQFATYGYTF
TRBJ2-7 | TRBV7-6 | CASSPGTLAGDSYEQYF
TRBJ1-4 | TRBV5-1 | CASSLRGGGEKLFF
TRBJ1-1 | TRBV2 | CASSDQMNTEAFF
TRBJ1-4 | TRBV10-3 | CAISGGQLNEKLFF
TRBJ1-2 | TRBV5-5 | CASSLAQGVINYGYTF
TRBJ2-7 | TRBV10-2 | CATTDPAAYEQYF
TRBJ2-4 | TRBV3-1/TRBV3-2 | CASSQVGSGNIQYF
TRBJ2-5 | TRBV14 | CASSRRQGGGLLRTQYF
TRBJ2-5 | TRBV7-8 | CASSNPGLAGGKTQYF
TRBJ1-2 | TRBV3-1/TRBV3-2 | CASSQVTGYGYTF
TRBJ2-3 | TRBV10-3 | CAISGAGRGTDTQYF
TRBJ1-2 | TRBV5-4 | CASSSGQGGGYTF
TRBJ1-6 | TRBV5-1 | CASSLSWQGFSSYNSPLHF
TRBJ1-2 | TRBV11-3 | CASSLETGFLGPGALDGYTF
TRBJ1-1 | TRBV9 | CASSAGVNTEAFF
TRBJ1-1 | TRBV5-1 | CASSLETGSEAFF
TRBJ1-2 | TRBV27 | CASSPRTGYGYTF
TRBJ2-3 | TRBV27 | CASSPNRGTYTDTQYF
TRBJ2-3 | TRBV7-2 | CASSPQGASTDTQYF
TRBJ1-1 | TRBV5-5 | CASSLMVRSAGTVNTEAFF
TRBJ2-1 | TRBV10-3 | CAISGALAGGQNEQFF
TRBJ2-5 | TRBV3-1/TRBV3-2 | CASSPGGETQYF
TRBJ2-5 | TRBV15 | CATSRKLQRRETQYF
TRBJ2-1 | TRBV28 | CASSLLSSPPSSYNEQFF
TRBJ2-3 | TRBV5-1 | CASSTGRGGKDTQYF
TRBJ2-1 | TRBV4-2 | CASSRAGLAINNEQFF
TRBJ2-1 | TRBV7-9 | CASSVPQGQGSYNEQFF
TRBJ1-5 | TRBV27 | CASSPGFNQPQHF
TRBJ2-1 | TRBV7-2 | CASSPQNVQDKQFF
TRBJ2-7 | TRBV10-2 | CASSEPGSRVSYEQYF
TRBJ1-2 | TRBV5-6 | CASRTDRTGGYTF
TRBJ2-7 | TRBV28 | CASSATDARRYEQYF
TRBJ1-2 | TRBV4-2 | CASSQTGTHYGYTF
TRBJ1-2 | TRBV5-4 | CASSPSSGGYGYTF
TRBJ1-1 | TRBV18 | CASSTGHSNTEAFF
TRBJ2-1 | TRBV19 | CASTARWLASNEQFF